The rows below give T cell receptor beta chains drawn from one sample of a study of CD8+ T cells in alopecia areata. The data were produced by immunoSEQ multiplex PCR, yet TCRdb's version contains in-frame clones alone and is incomplete. The data contain more than 90,000 clones, around two fifths of them singletons. The sequencing input was CD4+ T cells sorted from blood. The source is a human donor with alopecia areata. CDR3s include the opening cysteine and the closing phenylalanine or tryptophan. The order of the fields is D gene, clone size, J gene, V gene, CDR3 DNA, CDR3 protein. The D gene is left open where the match is weak. Size values are once, few and many counts, or a class for expanded clones, and some rows have none.

NA few TRBJ2-1 TRBV29-1 TGCAGCGTTGCCGGCCTCTCCTACAATGAGCAGTTCTTC CSVAGLSYNEQFF
TRBD1 few TRBJ1-1 TRBV29-1 TGCAGCGTCCGAGGACAGGCGAACACTGAAGCTTTCTTT CSVRGQANTEAFF
NA NA TRBJ1-4 TRBV11-2 TGTGCCAGCACCCCGACACCAACTAATGAAAAACTGTTTTTT CASTPTPTNEKLFF
NA NA TRBJ1-1 TRBV29-1 TGCAGCGTTGGCCAGCAGGGGTACGACACTGAAGCTTTCTTT CSVGQQGYDTEAFF
NA NA TRBJ1-2 TRBV4-2 TGTGCCAGCAGCCAAGATGACTATGGCTACACCTTC CASSQDDYGYTF
TRBD1 NA TRBJ1-5 TRBV27 TGTGCCAGCAGTGTACAGGGGCTCTATAATCAGCCCCAGCATTTT CASSVQGLYNQPQHF
NA few TRBJ2-3 TRBV7-9 TGTGCCAGCAGCTTATCCGCCGGGGGCACAGATACGCAGTATTTT CASSLSAGGTDTQYF
TRBD2 few TRBJ2-5 TRBV7-2 TGTGCCAGCAGCTTAAGGGCGGGGGGCAAAGAGACCCAGTACTTC CASSLRAGGKETQYF
NA NA TRBJ2-5 TRBV5-1 TGCGCCAGCAGCTTTAACACCGGGACCACCCAAGAGACCCAGTACTTC CASSFNTGTTQETQYF
NA NA TRBJ1-1 TRBV29-1 TGCAGCGTTAAGGCCCTCCCGAACACTGAAGCTTTCTTT CSVKALPNTEAFF
TRBD2 once TRBJ2-3 TRBV7-9 TGTGCCAGCAGCCAGAGCCAGGGACTAAGGTTGGATACGCAGTATTTT CASSQSQGLRLDTQYF
TRBD2 few TRBJ2-1 TRBV29-1 TGCAGCGTAAAGGATCGTCTAGCGGAGGGAAATGAGCAGTTCTTC CSVKDRLAEGNEQFF
NA few TRBJ1-1 TRBV29-1 TGCAGCGCCCAGGGGCCCATGAACACTGAAGCTTTCTTT CSAQGPMNTEAFF
NA few TRBJ1-1 TRBV29-1 TGCAGCGTTGAGGGCCAGCACACTGAAGCTTTCTTT CSVEGQHTEAFF
NA many TRBJ2-4 TRBV7-9 TGTGCCAGCAGCAAGCCCCCTCTTAGGGCTGGCCTTCAGTACTTC CASSKPPLRAGLQYF
TRBD1 NA TRBJ1-2 TRBV6-5 TGTGCCAGCAGGAGGGACAGGGGCATATTCGATGGCTACACCTTC CASRRDRGIFDGYTF
NA few TRBJ2-3 TRBV2 TGTGCCAGCACCAGGGGGGCGGCAGATACGCAGTATTTT CASTRGAADTQYF
TRBD2 NA TRBJ2-3 TRBV5-1 TGCGTCAGCAGCCAGGGACTAGGGGGCACAGATACGCAGTATTTT CVSSQGLGGTDTQYF
NA few TRBJ2-7 TRBV5-1 TGCGCCAGCAGCTTCACAGAGGAGCAGTACTTC CASSFTEEQYF
TRBD2 NA TRBJ2-1 TRBV10-3 TGTGCCATCAGTGGGCGGGAGAGGAATGAGCAGTTCTTC CAISGRERNEQFF
TRBD2 NA TRBJ2-3 TRBV5-1 TGCGCCAGCAGCTTCCAGACTAGCGGGGGGGCAGATACGCAGTATTTT CASSFQTSGGADTQYF
TRBD2 few TRBJ2-1 TRBV13 TGTGCCAGCAGCTTAGGTCGACTAGCGGGAAATGAGCAGTTCTTC CASSLGRLAGNEQFF
TRBD2 NA TRBJ2-3 TRBV11-2 TGTGCCAGCAGCCCTATAATGGCGGGGGGCGCAGATACGCAGTATTTT CASSPIMAGGADTQYF
NA NA TRBJ1-1 TRBV23-1 TGCGCCAGCAGTCACCTCGCGGGCCCTCGGAACACTGAAGCTTTCTTT CASSHLAGPRNTEAFF
NA NA TRBJ2-3 TRBV7-2 TGTGCCAGCAGCGCGGGGTTTGGAGATACGCAGTATTTT CASSAGFGDTQYF
TRBD2 NA TRBJ2-1 TRBV5-1 TGCGCCAGCAGCCCCCTAGCGGGGGGGCCAAATGAGCAGTTCTTC CASSPLAGGPNEQFF
NA few TRBJ1-2 TRBV7-9 TGTGCCAGCAGCCGCGACAACCCCTATGGCTACACCTTC CASSRDNPYGYTF
TRBD2 NA TRBJ2-7 TRBV5-1 TGCGCCAGCAGCTTCCCTAGCGGGAGGAATAACGAGCAGTACTTC CASSFPSGRNNEQYF
TRBD1 NA TRBJ2-1 TRBV29-1 TGCAGCGTTGAAGATCCGGGTGGGACAGTCTCCTACAATGAGCAGTTCTTC CSVEDPGGTVSYNEQFF
NA NA TRBJ1-2 TRBV5-6 TGTGCCAGCAGCTTGGCGACACTTCATCTCTATGGCTACACCTTC CASSLATLHLYGYTF
NA few TRBJ1-1 TRBV29-1 TGCAGCGTTGCCTATACTGAAGCTTTCTTT CSVAYTEAFF
NA NA TRBJ2-1 TRBV30 TGTGCCTGGAGCGGGCGAGCGGGTGGGGGCTACAATGAGCAGTTCTTC CAWSGRAGGGYNEQFF
NA few TRBJ1-1 TRBV27 TGTGCCAGCAGTTTAGTCGACCCTAACACTGAAGCTTTCTTT CASSLVDPNTEAFF
NA once TRBJ2-7 TRBV5-1 TGCGCCAGCACCCAAGGCGGAGAGCAGTACTTC CASTQGGEQYF
NA NA TRBJ2-7 TRBV5-1 TGCGCCAGCACCCGGGCCCCGGGGGACGAGCAGTACTTC CASTRAPGDEQYF
TRBD1 NA TRBJ1-2 TRBV29-1 TGCAGCGCCGCCACCAGGGGGGACTATGGCTACACCTTC CSAATRGDYGYTF
NA NA TRBJ1-5 TRBV30 TGTGCCTGGGCCCCGGGGACGGATCAGCCCCAGCATTTT CAWAPGTDQPQHF
NA few TRBJ1-1 TRBV30 TGTGCCTGGAGTGTACTGGGGGCGAACACTGAAGCTTTCTTT CAWSVLGANTEAFF
NA NA TRBJ2-3 TRBV5-4 TGTGCCAGCAGCTCCCGACCGACTAGCACAGATACGCAGTATTTT CASSSRPTSTDTQYF
NA NA TRBJ2-4 TRBV29-1 TGCAGCGTTGAAGTCCCGTATTCAGCCAAAAACATTCAGTACTTC CSVEVPYSAKNIQYF
TRBD2 NA TRBJ2-1 TRBV29-1 TGCAGCGCAGGACTAGCGGGGGGAGGTGAGCAGTTCTTC CSAGLAGGGEQFF
TRBD1 NA TRBJ1-1 TRBV29-1 TGCAGCGCGGGACAGAGTCCGACCCACCGACTAATAAGAGCTGAAGCTTTCTTT CSAGQSPTHRLIRAEAFF
TRBD1 many TRBJ2-7 TRBV28 TGTGCCAGCAGCCAGACAGGGAACGAGCAGTACTTC CASSQTGNEQYF
NA NA TRBJ2-5 TRBV30 TGTGCCTGGAGTGTACAGGGTTGGGAGACCCAGTACTTC CAWSVQGWETQYF
NA NA TRBJ1-4 TRBV29-1 TGCAGCGTTGTTCGTCAGGGTAATGAAAAACTGTTTTTT CSVVRQGNEKLFF
NA NA TRBJ1-1 TRBV30 TGTGCCTGGAAACTGGGGTACACTGAAGCTTTCTTT CAWKLGYTEAFF
NA few TRBJ2-3 TRBV5-6 TGTGCCAGCAGCTTGCGCGAGGGGGCAGATACGCAGTATTTT CASSLREGADTQYF
NA NA TRBJ1-1 TRBV6-6 TGTGCCAGCATCGACGGGAGCAGAACGATCACTGAAGCTTTCTTT CASIDGSRTITEAFF